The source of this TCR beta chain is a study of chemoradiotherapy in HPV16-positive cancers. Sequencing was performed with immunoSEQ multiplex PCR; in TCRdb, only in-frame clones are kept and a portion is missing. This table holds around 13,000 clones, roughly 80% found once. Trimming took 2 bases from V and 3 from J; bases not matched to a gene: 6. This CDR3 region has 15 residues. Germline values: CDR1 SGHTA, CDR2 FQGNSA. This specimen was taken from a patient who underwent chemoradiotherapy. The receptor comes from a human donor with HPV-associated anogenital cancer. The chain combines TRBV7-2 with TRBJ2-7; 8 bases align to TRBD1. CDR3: CASSLYDRGNYEQYF. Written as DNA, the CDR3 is TGTGCCAGCAGCTTATACGACAGGGGAAACTACGAGCAGTACTTC.